Here is one T cell receptor beta chain with its context. This sample was included in a study of blood T cell repertoires in COVID-19. Clones were read by immunoSEQ multiplex PCR, and TCRdb kept only the in-frame ones, dropping some. Of more than 70,000 clones detected, roughly 90% appear once; the ten largest clones hold approximately 10%. This sequence originates from a human donor in a cohort sampled during active COVID-19. Source material: peripheral blood.

Written as DNA, the CDR3 is TGTGCCAGTGCCCGGGACAGTACGGCTGAGCAGTTCTTC. It encodes CASARDSTAEQFF. The genes are TRBV19 and TRBJ2-1; 7 bases are a match to TRBD1. The V gene end was trimmed by 8 bases and the J gene end by 9 bases; junction bases not matched to a gene: 10. The germline V gene encodes CDR1 LNHDA and CDR2 SQIVND (reference sequence). The CDR3 totals 13 residues.